This entry features one T cell receptor (beta chain) sequence. Antigen specificity is unknown. The table came from immunoSEQ multiplex PCR; TCRdb's copy has only in-frame clones and leaves some out. This sample has nearly 50,000 clones, with roughly 63% found just once. The data belong to a study of cytotoxic CD8 clonotypes in ibrutinib-treated CLL. General study results and limits: Clonality rose at ibrutinib response, held steady in sustained remission, and fell toward baseline at progression. Different sampling times were used for sustained-remission and progressing patients. Exceeding age-matched healthy donors, baseline clonality also tracked the counts of circulating CD8+ T cells. Under treatment, the uncommon public clonotypes either contracted or remained stable.

CDR3 length: 15 residues. Per germline, CDR1 KGHSH and CDR2 LQKENI. V shed 3 bases and J shed 8 bases, with 20 bases lying between them. Sample: PBMCs, taken after 24 months of ibrutinib treatment. The chain is built from TRBV18 and TRBJ2-7; the D gene is possibly TRBD1 (6 bases). The clonotype originates from a human donor with chronic lymphocytic leukemia. DNA for the CDR3: TGTGCCAGCTCACCTAGGCGGACAGCGACCCATCAGCAGTACTTC. Translating gives CASSPRRTATHQQYF. Variable domain in full (rest from reference TRBV18 and TRBJ2-7): NAGVMQNPRHLVRRRGQEARLRCSPMKGHSHVYWYRQLPEEGLKFMVYLQKENIIDESGMPKERFSAEFPKEGPSILRIQQVVRGDSAAYFCASSPRRTATHQQYFGPGTRLTVT.